This T cell receptor (beta chain) was captured in a study of cytomegalovirus exposure and HLA in healthy donors. General study results and limits: In vitro work confirmed that a few CMV-associated chains recognize CMV antigens. 150 or so TCR beta chains were listed as cytomegalovirus-associated.

To note about this clone: As yet, its antigen is unknown.

TCRdb's copy holds only in-frame clones and misses some; the assay was immunoSEQ multiplex PCR. Seen here are about 240,000 clones, 86% observed once, and the top ten hold less than 1.5%. The CDR3 length is 14 residues. V shed 6 bases and J shed 2 bases, with 10 bases lying between them. The germline V gene has CDR1 WSHSY and CDR2 SAAADI. Sequencing was performed on PBMCs. This TCR came from a woman in her 30s in good health and CMV-seropositive. The chain recombines TRBV10-2 with TRBJ2-2; possibly TRBD2 for D (6 bases). The CDR3: CASRRLVNTGELFF. DNA for the CDR3: TGCGCCAGCAGACGACTAGTCAACACCGGGGAGCTGTTTTTT.